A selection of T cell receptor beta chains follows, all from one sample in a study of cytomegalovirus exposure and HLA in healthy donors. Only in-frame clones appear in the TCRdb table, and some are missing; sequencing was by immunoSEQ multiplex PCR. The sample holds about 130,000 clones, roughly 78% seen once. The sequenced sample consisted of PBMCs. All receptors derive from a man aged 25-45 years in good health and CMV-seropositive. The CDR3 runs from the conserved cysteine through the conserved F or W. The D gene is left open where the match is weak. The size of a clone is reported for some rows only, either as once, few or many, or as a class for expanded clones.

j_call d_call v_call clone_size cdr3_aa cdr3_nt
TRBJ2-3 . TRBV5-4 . CASSFGRSTDTQYF TGTGCCAGCAGCTTCGGGAGAAGCACAGATACGCAGTATTTT
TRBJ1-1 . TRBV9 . CASSGGENTEAFF TGTGCCAGCAGCGGGGGGGAGAACACTGAAGCTTTCTTT
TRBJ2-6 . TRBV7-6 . CASSAMTGANVLTF TGTGCCAGCAGCGCTATGACTGGGGCCAACGTCCTGACTTTC
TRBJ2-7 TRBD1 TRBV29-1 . CSVEAPDRGNYEQYF TGCAGCGTTGAAGCTCCGGACAGGGGGAACTACGAGCAGTACTTC
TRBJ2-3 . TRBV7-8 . CASSLAGQDTQYF TGTGCCAGCAGCTTAGCTGGGCAAGATACGCAGTATTTT
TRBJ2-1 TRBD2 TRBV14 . CASSQLAGISYNEQFF TGTGCCAGCAGCCAACTAGCGGGCATCTCCTACAATGAGCAGTTCTTC
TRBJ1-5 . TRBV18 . CASSPSSNQPQHF TGTGCCAGCTCACCCAGTAGCAATCAGCCCCAGCATTTT
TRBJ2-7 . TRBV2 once CATTIKQDYEQYF TGTGCCACCACAATCAAACAAGACTACGAGCAGTACTTC
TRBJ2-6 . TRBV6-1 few CASTNGLSGANVLTF TGTGCCAGTACTAACGGATTATCTGGGGCCAACGTCCTGACTTTC
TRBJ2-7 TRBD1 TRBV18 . CASSSAGQGYEQYF TGTGCCAGCTCCTCGGCGGGACAGGGCTACGAGCAGTACTTC
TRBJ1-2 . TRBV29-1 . CSTGGPSDYGYTF TGCAGCACGGGAGGACCGTCCGATTATGGCTACACCTTC
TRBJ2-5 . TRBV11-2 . CASSSRPGRGSWGRKTQYF TGTGCCAGCAGCTCACGACCCGGCAGGGGAAGTTGGGGTCGGAAGACCCAGTACTTC
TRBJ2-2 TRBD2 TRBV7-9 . CASSFGAGGPGGELFF TGTGCCAGCAGCTTTGGAGCGGGAGGGCCCGGCGGGGAGCTGTTTTTT
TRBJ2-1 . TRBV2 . CASSGGGYFGRNEQFF TGTGCCAGCAGTGGGGGAGGATATTTCGGTAGGAATGAGCAGTTCTTC
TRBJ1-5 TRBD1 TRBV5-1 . CASSTGTGGLGPQHF TGCGCCAGCAGCACCGGGACAGGGGGTCTTGGGCCCCAGCATTTT
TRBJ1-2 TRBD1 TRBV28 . CASSFPAPGTGFYGYTF TGTGCCAGCAGTTTCCCGGCACCCGGGACAGGGTTCTATGGCTACACCTTC
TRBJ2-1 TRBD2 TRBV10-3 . CAISGMASGSWPGNEQFF TGTGCCATCAGTGGGATGGCTAGCGGGAGTTGGCCCGGGAATGAGCAGTTCTTC
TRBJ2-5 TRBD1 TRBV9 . CASSVGDRGQETQYF TGTGCCAGCAGCGTAGGGGACAGGGGGCAAGAGACCCAGTACTTC
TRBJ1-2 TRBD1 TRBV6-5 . CASSSPRATGDGYTF TGTGCCAGCAGTTCCCCTAGGGCTACAGGGGACGGCTACACCTTC
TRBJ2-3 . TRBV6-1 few CASSGEGSTDTQYF TGTGCCAGCAGTGGAGAGGGAAGCACAGATACGCAGTATTTT
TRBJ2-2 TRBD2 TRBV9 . CASSVAPGGDTGELFF TGTGCCAGCAGCGTAGCTCCGGGAGGGGACACCGGGGAGCTGTTTTTT
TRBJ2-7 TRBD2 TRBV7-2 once CASSLGASGRANEQYF TGTGCCAGCAGCTTAGGAGCTAGCGGGAGGGCCAACGAGCAGTACTTC
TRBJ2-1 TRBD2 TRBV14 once CASSQESGGRGYNEQFF TGTGCCAGCAGCCAAGAGAGCGGCGGGAGGGGCTACAATGAGCAGTTCTTC
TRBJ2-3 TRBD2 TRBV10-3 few CAISEQEGLAGRGNTQYF TGTGCCATCAGTGAGCAAGAGGGCCTAGCGGGACGGGGGAATACGCAGTATTTT
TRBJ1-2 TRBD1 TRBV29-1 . CSVIQGGAGYTF TGCAGCGTTATACAGGGGGGAGCAGGTTACACCTTC
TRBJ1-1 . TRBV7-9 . CASSLLGATEAFF TGTGCCAGCAGCTTATTGGGGGCGACTGAAGCTTTCTTT
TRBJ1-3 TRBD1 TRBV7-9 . CASSLAGTGNTIYF TGTGCCAGCAGCTTAGCCGGGACAGGCAACACCATATATTTT
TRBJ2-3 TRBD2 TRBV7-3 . CASSAGLPQGADTQYF TGTGCCAGCAGCGCGGGACTACCCCAGGGCGCAGATACGCAGTATTTT
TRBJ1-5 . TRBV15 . CATSSPKGGGNQPQHF TGTGCCACCAGCAGTCCCAAGGGAGGCGGCAATCAGCCCCAGCATTTT
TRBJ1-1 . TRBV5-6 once CASRSRGLGVNTEAFF TGTGCCAGCAGGTCCCGGGGACTAGGGGTGAACACTGAAGCTTTCTTT
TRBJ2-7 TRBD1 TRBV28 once CASSPRDRGYEQYF TGTGCCAGCAGTCCCCGGGACAGGGGATACGAGCAGTACTTC
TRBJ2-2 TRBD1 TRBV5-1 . CASSFMSGTGANTGELFF TGCGCCAGCAGCTTCATGTCCGGGACAGGGGCGAACACCGGGGAGCTGTTTTTT
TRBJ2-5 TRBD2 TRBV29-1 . CSVVVAGVETQYF TGCAGCGTTGTTGTAGCGGGAGTGGAGACCCAGTACTTC
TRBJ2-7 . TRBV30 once CAWSVPSAASSYEQYF TGTGCCTGGAGTGTACCATCGGCGGCAAGCTCCTACGAGCAGTACTTC
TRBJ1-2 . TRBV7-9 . CASTRREGGGNGYTF TGTGCCAGCACTCGCCGTGAGGGGGGGGGTAATGGCTACACCTTC
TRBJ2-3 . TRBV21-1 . CASSKARNVSSTDTQYF TGTGCCAGCAGCAAAGCGCGGAACGTATCTAGCACAGATACGCAGTATTTT
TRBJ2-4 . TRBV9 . CASSVEGTPKNIQYF TGTGCCAGCAGCGTAGAGGGGACACCCAAAAACATTCAGTACTTC
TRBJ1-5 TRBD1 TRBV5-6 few CASSITQGVSQPQHF TGTGCCAGCAGTATTACACAGGGGGTGAGTCAGCCCCAGCATTTT
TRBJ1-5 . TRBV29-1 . CSVKGSGNQPQHF TGCAGCGTGAAGGGGTCTGGCAATCAGCCCCAGCATTTT
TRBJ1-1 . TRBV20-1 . CSVGRSREAFF TGCAGTGTTGGGAGGAGCAGGGAAGCTTTCTTT
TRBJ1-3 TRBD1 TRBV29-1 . CSVVTGDSGNTIYF TGCAGCGTCGTGACAGGGGACTCTGGAAACACCATATATTTT
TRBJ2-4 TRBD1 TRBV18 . CASSPAPDRERIQYF TGTGCCAGCTCACCAGCACCGGACAGGGAAAGGATTCAGTACTTC
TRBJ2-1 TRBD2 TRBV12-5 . CASAGTSDYNEQFF TGTGCTAGTGCCGGGACTAGCGATTACAATGAGCAGTTCTTC
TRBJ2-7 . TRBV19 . CASSFSSGGGEQYF TGTGCCAGTAGTTTTTCCTCCGGGGGAGGCGAGCAGTACTTC
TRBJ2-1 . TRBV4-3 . CASSPRELHEQFF TGCGCCAGCAGCCCGCGGGAACTGCATGAGCAGTTCTTC
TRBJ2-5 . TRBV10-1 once CASSDPADQETQYF TGCGCCAGCAGTGATCCAGCGGACCAAGAGACCCAGTACTTC
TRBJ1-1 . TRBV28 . CASSLLPTAGEAFF TGTGCCAGCAGTTTGTTACCCACGGCGGGGGAAGCTTTCTTT
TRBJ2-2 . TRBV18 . CASSPDARGTGELFF TGTGCCAGCTCACCGGACGCTAGGGGGACCGGGGAGCTGTTTTTT
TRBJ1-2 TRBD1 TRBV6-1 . CASSERPGGANYGYTF TGTGCCAGCAGTGAAAGACCAGGGGGAGCTAACTATGGCTACACCTTC
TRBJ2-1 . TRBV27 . CASSLSGIPQFF TGTGCCAGCAGTTTATCGGGCATTCCACAGTTCTTC
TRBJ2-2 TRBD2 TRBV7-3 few CASSPGLASVGELFF TGTGCCAGCAGCCCCGGACTAGCTTCCGTCGGGGAGCTGTTTTTT
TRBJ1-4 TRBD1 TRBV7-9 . CASSPGGRNRGEKLFF TGTGCCAGCAGCCCAGGGGGGCGAAATCGAGGTGAAAAACTGTTTTTT
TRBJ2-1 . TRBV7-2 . CASSLRWAEQFF TGTGCCAGCAGCTTACGTTGGGCTGAGCAGTTCTTC
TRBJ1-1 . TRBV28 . CASSFGGSTEAFF TGTGCCAGCAGTTTTGGCGGGAGCACTGAAGCTTTCTTT
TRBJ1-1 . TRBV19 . CASSISPGRNTEAFF TGTGCCAGTAGTATATCGCCAGGGCGGAACACTGAAGCTTTCTTT
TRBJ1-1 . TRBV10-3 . CAITTGSDTEAFF TGTGCCATCACCACGGGAAGCGACACTGAAGCTTTCTTT
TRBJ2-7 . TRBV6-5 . CASSYGLNYEQYF TGTGCCAGCAGTTACGGACTTAACTACGAGCAGTACTTC
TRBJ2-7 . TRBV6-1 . CASTAGPSNYEQYF TGTGCCAGCACCGCGGGACCGAGCAACTACGAGCAGTACTTC
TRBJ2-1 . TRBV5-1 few CATTTNPSSYNEQFF TGCGCCACCACTACTAATCCAAGCTCCTACAATGAGCAGTTCTTC